The clone carrying this T cell receptor beta chain has a handful of counts. Its cognate antigen is unknown. The data stem from a study of post-analysis software for immune sequencing data. The germline V gene has CDR1 SGHKS and CDR2 YYEKEE (reference sequence). This CDR3 is built from 16 residues. Trimming cost V 0 bases and J 1 base; bases outside gene matches: 5. The authors incorporated unique molecular identifiers into the TCR beta cDNA libraries. With 1 to 10 million T cells as the source, some 510,000 cDNA molecules resulted. TCRdb independently ran MiXCR on the PCR reads; one entry per CDR3 protein. The sample shows under 650,000 distinct CDR3 sequences, roughly 46% of them seen only once. Study-wide findings and caveats: Controls had lower frequencies than patients of 4 or 5 TRBV segments, which included TRBV5-6, TRBV5-1 and TRBV20-1.

The J gene is TRBJ2-7, the V gene TRBV5-5, with 9 bases matching TRBD2. The receptor's source is a girl aged 10 to 17 with multiple sclerosis. The sequencing sample was made of blood. As DNA, the CDR3 is TGTGCCAGCAGCTTGGCCAAGACTAGCGGTTCCTACGAGCAGTACTTC. It translates to CASSLAKTSGSYEQYF.